A selection of T cell receptor beta chains follows, all from one sample in a study of blood T cell repertoires in COVID-19. The repertoire was sequenced with immunoSEQ multiplex PCR; TCRdb's copy has only in-frame clones and lacks some. Here the sample spans 80,000 to 100,000 clones, 91% being singletons. Sequencing was carried out using peripheral blood. The receptors originated from a human donor with active COVID-19. The donor label of this sample is uncertain. Each CDR3 is given with its conserved first and last residue. A D gene is named only where the DNA matches it firmly. Clone size is given for some rows only: seen once, a few or many times, or a class if the clone is expanded.

D gene,clone size,CDR3 length,J gene,V gene,CDR3 protein,CDR3 DNA
NA,NA,13,TRBJ2-5,TRBV18,CASSPGSQETQYF,TGTGCCAGCTCACCGGGGAGCCAAGAGACCCAGTACTTC
TRBD2,NA,19,TRBJ2-1,TRBV24-1,CATSGEAGGSKSFYNEQFF,TGTGCCACCAGTGGTGAGGCGGGGGGCAGTAAATCCTTCTACAATGAGCAGTTCTTC
NA,once,15,TRBJ2-3,TRBV27,CASSWRASGTDTQYF,TGTGCCAGCAGTTGGAGGGCTAGCGGCACAGATACGCAGTATTTT
TRBD1,NA,14,TRBJ2-5,TRBV29-1,CSVEDGDSLGTQYF,TGCAGCGTTGAAGATGGGGACAGTTTGGGAACCCAGTACTTC
NA,NA,15,TRBJ1-2,TRBV9,CASSRGMGRESGYTF,TGTGCCAGCAGTAGGGGAATGGGCCGGGAGTCTGGCTACACCTTC
NA,NA,14,TRBJ2-7,TRBV4-1,CASSQGVRGYEQYF,TGCGCCAGCAGCCAAGGGGTACGGGGGTACGAGCAGTACTTC
NA,NA,13,TRBJ2-7,TRBV4-2,CASSPRVSNEQYF,TGTGCCAGCAGCCCCAGGGTGTCAAACGAGCAGTACTTC
NA,NA,15,TRBJ1-6,TRBV2,CASSELAGNNSPLHF,TGTGCCAGCAGTGAGCTGGCAGGGAATAATTCACCCCTCCACTTT
NA,once,16,TRBJ2-2,TRBV7-3,CASSLDTRGDTGELFF,TGTGCCAGCAGCTTAGATACGAGAGGAGACACCGGGGAGCTGTTTTTT
TRBD1,NA,13,TRBJ1-2,TRBV6-6,CASRIGTGVGYTF,TGTGCCAGCAGGATCGGGACAGGGGTAGGCTACACCTTC
NA,NA,11,TRBJ1-2,TRBV10-3,CAINRGDGYTF,TGTGCCATCAACCGGGGGGACGGCTACACCTTC
NA,once,11,TRBJ2-5,TRBV2,CASTFQETQYF,TGTGCCAGCACCTTCCAAGAGACCCAGTACTTC
TRBD1,NA,19,TRBJ1-2,TRBV7-9,CASSLYFGTGGIHNYGYTF,TGTGCCAGCAGCTTATATTTTGGGACAGGGGGGATCCATAACTATGGCTACACCTTC
NA,NA,15,TRBJ2-3,TRBV5-1,CASSLGVSSTDTQYF,TGCGCCAGCAGCTTGGGTGTCTCTAGCACAGATACGCAGTATTTT
TRBD2,NA,15,TRBJ2-2,TRBV27,CASSPTSGNTGELFF,TGTGCCAGCAGTCCGACTAGCGGGAACACCGGGGAGCTGTTTTTT
NA,NA,13,TRBJ2-1,TRBV5-1,CASSMTRGNEQFF,TGCGCCAGCAGCATGACCCGGGGGAATGAGCAGTTCTTC
NA,NA,14,TRBJ1-1,TRBV6-4,CASSDSDRNTEAFF,TGTGCCAGCAGTGACTCGGACAGAAACACTGAAGCTTTCTTT
NA,NA,13,TRBJ2-2,TRBV5-6,CASSSAGTGELFF,TGTGCCAGCAGCTCTGCGGGCACCGGGGAGCTGTTTTTT
NA,NA,15,TRBJ2-1,TRBV7-6,CASSRSRSLGNEQFF,TGTGCCAGCAGCAGATCGCGGTCCCTGGGCAATGAGCAGTTCTTC
TRBD2,NA,15,TRBJ2-3,TRBV7-9,CASSPGLANTDTQYF,TGTGCCAGCAGCCCGGGACTAGCGAACACAGATACGCAGTATTTT
NA,NA,15,TRBJ1-2,TRBV7-9,CASSLARTGYSGYTF,TGTGCCAGCAGCTTAGCGCGAACAGGGTACAGTGGCTACACCTTC
TRBD2,once,14,TRBJ2-7,TRBV10-3,CAIKFAGDTYEQYF,TGTGCCATCAAGTTCGCGGGAGACACCTACGAGCAGTACTTC
TRBD2,NA,16,TRBJ2-2,TRBV3-1/TRBV3-2,CASSRGGRSNTGELFF,TGTGCCAGCAGCCGGGGGGGGAGATCTAACACCGGGGAGCTGTTTTTT
NA,NA,14,TRBJ1-6,TRBV7-9,CASLLAGAESPLHF,TGTGCCAGTCTATTGGCAGGGGCCGAGTCACCCCTCCACTTT
NA,NA,15,TRBJ1-5,TRBV7-8,CASSRGKGATQPQHF,TGTGCCAGCAGCCGAGGAAAAGGGGCTACTCAGCCCCAGCATTTT
TRBD1,NA,13,TRBJ2-5,TRBV10-3,CAISGTGQETQYF,TGTGCCATCAGTGGGACAGGGCAAGAGACCCAGTACTTC
NA,NA,16,TRBJ1-5,TRBV2,CASSATGPWGNQPQHF,TGTGCCAGCAGTGCTACAGGGCCTTGGGGCAATCAGCCCCAGCATTTT
TRBD1,NA,16,TRBJ1-2,TRBV18,CASSPNTGTALYGYTF,TGTGCCAGCTCACCAAACACCGGGACAGCTCTCTATGGCTACACCTTC
TRBD1,NA,15,TRBJ2-7,TRBV25-1,CASSEDRGHSYEQYF,TGTGCCAGCAGTGAAGACAGGGGGCACTCCTACGAGCAGTACTTC
NA,NA,15,TRBJ1-4,TRBV11-3,CASSPPDRTGEKLFF,TGTGCCAGCAGCCCCCCCGACAGGACCGGTGAAAAACTGTTTTTT
NA,NA,12,TRBJ2-2,TRBV6-4,CASSISPGELFF,TGTGCCAGCAGTATCAGTCCCGGGGAGCTGTTTTTT
NA,NA,15,TRBJ2-3,TRBV3-1/TRBV3-2,CASSQGELSTDTQYF,TGTGCCAGCAGCCAAGGCGAGCTGAGCACAGATACGCAGTATTTT
NA,NA,12,TRBJ2-5,TRBV10-2,CASGAASETQYF,TGCGCCAGCGGGGCCGCTTCCGAGACCCAGTACTTC
NA,NA,17,TRBJ2-2,TRBV5-1,CASSLAFNSLDTGELFF,TGCGCCAGCAGCTTGGCTTTTAACTCCTTGGACACCGGGGAGCTGTTTTTT
NA,NA,13,TRBJ2-7,TRBV4-3,CASSQDLGARQDF,TGCGCCAGCAGCCAAGATTTAGGGGCCCGGCAGGACTTC
NA,NA,14,TRBJ1-6,TRBV6-5,CASSSGPHNSPLHF,TGTGCCAGCAGCTCAGGGCCCCATAATTCACCCCTCCACTTT
NA,NA,15,TRBJ2-1,TRBV7-8,CASSLRGGPYNEQFF,TGTGCCAGCAGCTTAAGGGGGGGTCCCTACAATGAGCAGTTCTTC
TRBD2,NA,15,TRBJ2-3,TRBV7-9,CASSLLAGPRDTQYF,TGTGCCAGCAGCCTACTAGCGGGACCCCGGGATACGCAGTATTTT
TRBD2,NA,18,TRBJ2-4,TRBV7-2,CASSTPAGAGGAKNIQYF,TGTGCCAGCAGCACCCCAGCGGGGGCGGGGGGGGCCAAAAACATTCAGTACTTC
TRBD2,once,16,TRBJ2-5,TRBV27,CASSFLGTSGEETQYF,TGTGCCAGCAGTTTCCTCGGGACTAGCGGCGAAGAGACCCAGTACTTC
NA,NA,17,TRBJ2-5,TRBV5-1,CASSLEGRRAVQETQYF,TGCGCCAGCAGCTTGGAGGGCCGCAGGGCCGTCCAAGAGACCCAGTACTTC
NA,NA,17,TRBJ2-3,TRBV1,CTSSPQRGGRVSDTQYF,TGCACCAGCAGCCCCCAGCGGGGGGGCCGGGTGTCAGATACGCAGTATTTT
TRBD1,NA,16,TRBJ2-1,TRBV19,CASTRDRGNPYNEQFF,TGTGCCAGTACCCGCGACAGGGGAAATCCCTACAATGAGCAGTTCTTC
NA,NA,16,TRBJ2-3,TRBV3-1/TRBV3-2,CASSRWARGLTDTQYF,TGTGCCAGCAGCCGTTGGGCTAGGGGATTAACAGATACGCAGTATTTT
NA,NA,13,TRBJ1-3,TRBV19,CASSSSSGNTIYF,TGTGCCAGTAGTTCCTCCTCTGGAAACACCATATATTTT
NA,NA,14,TRBJ1-6,TRBV19,CAPISGVRESPLHF,TGTGCCCCAATCTCCGGGGTGAGGGAATCACCCCTCCACTTT
TRBD1,NA,16,TRBJ1-6,TRBV3-1/TRBV3-2,CASSQTRTGYNSPLHF,TGTGCCAGCAGCCAAACCCGGACAGGGTATAATTCACCCCTCCACTTT
TRBD1,NA,18,TRBJ2-6,TRBV10-3,CAIREDRASRPGANVLTF,TGTGCCATCAGGGAAGACAGGGCCAGTCGCCCTGGGGCCAACGTCCTGACTTTC
TRBD1,NA,14,TRBJ1-2,TRBV5-6,CASSLGQGVYGYTF,TGTGCCAGCAGCTTGGGGCAGGGGGTCTATGGCTACACCTTC
NA,NA,13,TRBJ1-6,TRBV2,CASTQNYNSPLHF,TGTGCCAGCACGCAGAACTATAATTCACCCCTCCACTTT
NA,NA,12,TRBJ1-2,TRBV19,CASSQYPYGYTF,TGTGCCAGTAGTCAGTACCCCTATGGCTACACCTTC
TRBD1,NA,15,TRBJ1-4,TRBV4-2,CASSPPGQFNEKLFF,TGTGCCAGCAGCCCGCCGGGACAGTTTAATGAAAAACTGTTTTTT